These T cell receptor beta chains were read from a single sample in a study of blood T cell repertoires in COVID-19. Assay used: immunoSEQ multiplex PCR; TCRdb lists only in-frame clones, some missing. Of tens of thousands of clones in the sample, about 91% are singletons; the top ten hold about 6.4%. Specimen: peripheral blood. Every receptor here comes from a woman in her sixties or seventies with acute or convalescent COVID-19. Both conserved end residues are part of each CDR3. D genes are given only for firm matches. The size entry is marked missing in some rows and otherwise reads once, few, many or a size class.

clone size	D gene	V gene	J gene	CDR3 protein
.	.	TRBV5-5	TRBJ2-1	CASSVYYLLLDEQFF
.	.	TRBV6-5	TRBJ2-5	CASNPGKGETQYF
once	.	TRBV6-5	TRBJ1-1	CASRLNTEAFF
.	.	TRBV6-2/TRBV6-3	TRBJ2-7	CASSTWASGTYEQYF
.	TRBD1	TRBV19	TRBJ1-5	CASSIGGTGTQPQHF
.	.	TRBV7-9	TRBJ2-5	CASSETVLSGETQYF
.	TRBD1	TRBV3-1/TRBV3-2	TRBJ1-2	CASSLRQGNYGYTF
.	TRBD2	TRBV9	TRBJ2-5	CASSVGTSGGAEETQYF
.	.	TRBV14	TRBJ2-7	CASSQENRFPYEQYF
once	.	TRBV5-8	TRBJ1-2	CASSLSGVISYTF
.	TRBD1	TRBV5-1	TRBJ1-1	CASSRSGGSDTEAFF
.	.	TRBV27	TRBJ1-5	CASSLGRNQPQHF
.	.	TRBV5-1	TRBJ2-2	CASSSSQLKPAGELFF